This T cell receptor beta chain was captured in a study of spatial heterogeneity in lung cancer. Study background: Matched bulk RNA-seq provided a T cell module score, and TCR transcript counts in tumor regions correlated strongly with it.

Trimming removed 3 bases from V and 5 bases from J; junction bases left unmatched: 5. In germline, CDR1 is SGHRS, CDR2 YFSETQ. This CDR3 spans 14 amino acids. Each CDR3 protein gets one entry after TCRdb re-called the 5' RACE reads with MiXCR. The profile shows about 22,000 distinct CDR3 sequences, approximately 2.8% of them singletons. Documented time point: sample taken at primary tumor resection. Regarding the study as a whole: Tumoral mutation counts were tracked by counts of expanded intratumoral alpha and beta TCRs.

This clonotype was observed at least ten times. Its specificity is unknown. The chain recombines TRBV5-1 with TRBJ2-7; 10 positions agree with TRBD1. The receptor's source is a male donor with early-stage non-small cell lung cancer. The sample was lung tumor tissue, taken at surgery. The CDR3 sequence is CASSYDRGLNEQYF. Here the CDR3 DNA reads TGCGCCAGCAGCTATGACAGGGGGCTAAACGAGCAGTACTTC.